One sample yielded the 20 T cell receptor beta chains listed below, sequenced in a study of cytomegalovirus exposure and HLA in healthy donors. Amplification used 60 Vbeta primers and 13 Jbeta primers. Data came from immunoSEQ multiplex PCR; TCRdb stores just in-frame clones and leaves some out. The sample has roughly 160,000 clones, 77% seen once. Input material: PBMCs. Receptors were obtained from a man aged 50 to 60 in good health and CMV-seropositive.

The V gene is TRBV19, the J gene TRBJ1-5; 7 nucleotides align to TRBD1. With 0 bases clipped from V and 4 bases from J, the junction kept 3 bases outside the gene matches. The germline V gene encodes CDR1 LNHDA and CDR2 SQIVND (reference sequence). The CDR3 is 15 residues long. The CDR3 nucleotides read TGTGCCAGTAGTATAGAAGGGGGCCGAAATCAGCCCCAGCATTTT. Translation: CASSIEGGRNQPQHF.

The CDR3 bases are TGCGCCAGCAGCCCGCGAGGGGGCTCTGGAAACACCATATATTTT. This sequence encodes CASSPRGGSGNTIYF. The chain links TRBV5-1 to TRBJ1-3; weak D call: TRBD1 (6 bases). Germline V gene sequence: CDR1 SGHRS, CDR2 YFSETQ. With 4 bases removed from V and 0 bases from J, the gap between germline ends came to 11 bases. CDR3 size: 15 residues.

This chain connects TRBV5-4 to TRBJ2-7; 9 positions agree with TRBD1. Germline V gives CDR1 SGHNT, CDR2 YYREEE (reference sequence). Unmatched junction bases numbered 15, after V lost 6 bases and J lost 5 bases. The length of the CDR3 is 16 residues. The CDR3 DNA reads TGTGCCAGCACCCCGGGCCAGGACAGGGGTAAGCACGAGCAGTACTTC. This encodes CASTPGQDRGKHEQYF.

For the CDR3, the DNA is TGTGCCAGCAGCCTCACAGGGAACGGGGAGCTGTTTTTT. Protein: CASSLTGNGELFF. This rearrangement joins TRBV7-9 to TRBJ2-2; the D gene is possibly TRBD1 (6 bases). Germline loops: CDR1 SEHNR, CDR2 FQNEAQ (reference sequence). Trimming removed 5 bases at V and 7 bases at J, with 11 bases between. The CDR3 is 13 residues long.

The CDR3: CASSQDVQGGQTYNEQFF. The CDR3 nucleotides are TGCGCCAGCAGCCAAGATGTGCAGGGGGGCCAAACCTACAATGAGCAGTTCTTC. V and J are TRBV4-3 and TRBJ2-1; a weak D match, TRBD1 (7 bases). The germline V and J ends were trimmed by 0 bases and 2 bases, with 17 bases remaining between them. This CDR3 region has 18 residues. Germline CDR1 LGHNA, CDR2 YSLEER.

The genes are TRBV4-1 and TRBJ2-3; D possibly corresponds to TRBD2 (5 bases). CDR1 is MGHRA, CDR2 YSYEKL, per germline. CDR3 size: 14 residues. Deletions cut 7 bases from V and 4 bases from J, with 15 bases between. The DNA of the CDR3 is TGCGCCAGCAACTCCGCTGGGAGCTCAGATACGCAGTATTTT. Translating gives CASNSAGSSDTQYF.

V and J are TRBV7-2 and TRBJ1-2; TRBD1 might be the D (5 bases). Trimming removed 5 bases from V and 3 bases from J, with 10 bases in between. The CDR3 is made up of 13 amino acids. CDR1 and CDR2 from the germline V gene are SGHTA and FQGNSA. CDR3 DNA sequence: TGTGCCAGCAGCCACAGGCCCGACTATGGCTACACCTTC. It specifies CASSHRPDYGYTF.

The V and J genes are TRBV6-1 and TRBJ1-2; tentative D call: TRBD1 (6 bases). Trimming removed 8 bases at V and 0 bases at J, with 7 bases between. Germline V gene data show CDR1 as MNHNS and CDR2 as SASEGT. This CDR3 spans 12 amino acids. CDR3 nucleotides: TGTGCCAGCGCAGGGGCTAACTATGGCTACACCTTC. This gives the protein CASAGANYGYTF.

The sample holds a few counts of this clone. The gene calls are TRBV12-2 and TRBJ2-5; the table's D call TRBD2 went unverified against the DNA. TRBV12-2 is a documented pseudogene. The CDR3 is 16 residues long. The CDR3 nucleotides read TGTGCAAGTCGCCCAAGACTAGCGGGGGAAGGAGAGACCCAGTACTTC. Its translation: CASRPRLAGEGETQYF.

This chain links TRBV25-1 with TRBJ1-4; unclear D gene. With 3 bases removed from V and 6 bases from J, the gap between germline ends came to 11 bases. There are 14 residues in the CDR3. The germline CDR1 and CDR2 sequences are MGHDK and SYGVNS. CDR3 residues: CASSDSGSDEKLFF. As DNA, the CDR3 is TGTGCCAGCAGTGATTCCGGGTCGGATGAAAAACTGTTTTTT. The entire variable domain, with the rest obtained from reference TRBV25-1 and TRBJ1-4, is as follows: EADIYQTPRYLVIGTGKKITLECSQTMGHDKMYWYQQDPGMELHLIHYSYGVNSTEKGDLSSESTVSRIRTEHFPLTLESARPSHTSQYLCASSDSGSDEKLFFGSGTQLSVL.

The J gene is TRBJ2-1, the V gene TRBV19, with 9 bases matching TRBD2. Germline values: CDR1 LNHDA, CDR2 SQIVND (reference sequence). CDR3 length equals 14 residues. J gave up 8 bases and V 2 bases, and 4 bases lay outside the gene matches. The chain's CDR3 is CASSIFSGGYEQFF. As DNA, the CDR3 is TGTGCCAGTAGTATATTTAGCGGGGGCTATGAGCAGTTCTTC.

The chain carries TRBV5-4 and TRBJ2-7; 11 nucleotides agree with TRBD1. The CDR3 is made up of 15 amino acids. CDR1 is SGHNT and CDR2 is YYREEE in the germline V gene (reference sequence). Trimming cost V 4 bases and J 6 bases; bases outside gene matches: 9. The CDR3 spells CASSPWTGGTGEQYF. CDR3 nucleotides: TGTGCCAGCAGCCCCTGGACAGGGGGCACGGGCGAGCAGTACTTC. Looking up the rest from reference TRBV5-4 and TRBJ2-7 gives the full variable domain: ETGVTQSPTHLIKTRGQQVTLRCSSQSGHNTVSWYQQALGQGPQFIFQYYREEENGRGNFPPRFSGLQFPNYSSELNVNALELDDSALYLCASSPWTGGTGEQYFGPGTRLTVT.

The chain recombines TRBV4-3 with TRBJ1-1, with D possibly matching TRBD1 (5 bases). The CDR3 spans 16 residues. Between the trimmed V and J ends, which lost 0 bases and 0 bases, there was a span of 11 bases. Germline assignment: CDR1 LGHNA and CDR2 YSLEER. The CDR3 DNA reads TGCGCCAGCAGCCAAGATTGGGGCAGTTTGAACACTGAAGCTTTCTTT. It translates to CASSQDWGSLNTEAFF.

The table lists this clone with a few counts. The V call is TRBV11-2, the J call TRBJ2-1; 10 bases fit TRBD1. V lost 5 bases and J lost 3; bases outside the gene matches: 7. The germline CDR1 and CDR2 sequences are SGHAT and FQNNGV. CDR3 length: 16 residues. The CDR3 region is CASSHRDRGSYNEQFF. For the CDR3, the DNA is TGTGCCAGCAGCCACCGGGACAGGGGTAGCTACAATGAGCAGTTCTTC.

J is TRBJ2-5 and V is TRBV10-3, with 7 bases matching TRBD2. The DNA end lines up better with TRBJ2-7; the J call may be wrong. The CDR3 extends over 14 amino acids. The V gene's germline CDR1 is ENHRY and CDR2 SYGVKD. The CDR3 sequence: CAISVSGASYEQYF. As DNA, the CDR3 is TGTGCCATCAGTGTGAGCGGGGCCTCCTACGAGCAGTACTTC.

CDR3 bases: TGTGCCAGCAGTTTCCGGGAATCCTACGAGCAGTACTTC. It yields the protein CASSFRESYEQYF. The rearrangement links TRBV27 to TRBJ2-7; TRBD2 is a possible D gene (5 bases). CDR3 length: 13 amino acids. V was shortened by 3 bases and J by 1 base, with 7 bases between the two germline ends. The V gene's germline CDR1 is MNHEY and CDR2 SMNVEV (reference sequence).

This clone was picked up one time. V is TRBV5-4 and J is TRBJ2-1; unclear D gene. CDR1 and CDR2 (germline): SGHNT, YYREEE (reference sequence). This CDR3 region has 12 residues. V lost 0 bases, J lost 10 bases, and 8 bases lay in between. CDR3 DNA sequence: TGTGCCAGCAGCTTGGCCGAGAGAGAGCAGTTCTTC. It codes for CASSLAEREQFF.

CDR3 amino acids: CASSMGGRLNNSPLHF. CDR3 nucleotides: TGTGCCAGTAGTATGGGGGGGAGGCTGAATAATTCACCCCTCCACTTT. The chain is built from TRBV19 and TRBJ1-6, with D possibly TRBD1 on 5 matching bases. Germline V gives CDR1 LNHDA, CDR2 SQIVND (reference sequence). The V gene lost 3 bases and the J gene lost 5 bases, with 14 bases spanning the gap. This CDR3 has 16 amino acids.

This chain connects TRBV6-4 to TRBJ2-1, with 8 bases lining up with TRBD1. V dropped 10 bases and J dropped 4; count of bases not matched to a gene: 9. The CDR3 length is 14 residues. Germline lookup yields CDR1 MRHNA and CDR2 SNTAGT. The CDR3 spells CAIALRDRYNEQFF. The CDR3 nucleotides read TGTGCCATCGCCCTCCGGGACAGGTACAATGAGCAGTTCTTC.

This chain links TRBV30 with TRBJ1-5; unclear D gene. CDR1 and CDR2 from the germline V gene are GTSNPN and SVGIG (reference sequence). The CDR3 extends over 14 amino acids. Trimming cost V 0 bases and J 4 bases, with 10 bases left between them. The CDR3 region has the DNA TGTGCCTGGAGTGTCGAACAGTTTAATCAGCCCCAGCATTTT. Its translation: CAWSVEQFNQPQHF.